Described below is a single T cell receptor beta chain sequence and its context. The data are from a study of blood T cell repertoires in COVID-19. Original processing notes: Cell counts per sample came from amplifying reference gene primers. Measured with immunoSEQ multiplex PCR; TCRdb has only the in-frame clones, and not every one. That table supplies the V and J calls and clone size; D and trimming were determined from the DNA. The sample has 200,000 to 250,000 clones, around 89% seen once. V lost 2 bases and J lost 4, with 14 bases in between. Per germline, CDR1 MDHEN and CDR2 SYDVKM. The CDR3 length is 15 residues.

This TCR derives from a man aged 25 to 40 with COVID-19, enrolled during active disease. Sequencing input: peripheral blood. The rearrangement links TRBV28 to TRBJ1-2; D is unresolved. The CDR3 DNA sequence: TGTGCCAGCAGTTTAAACCGGGGTGCTATCTATGGCTACACCTTC. It specifies CASSLNRGAIYGYTF.